The 29 T cell receptor beta chains in this list originate from one sample, sequenced in a study of T cells in Graves' hyperthyroidism and ophthalmopathy. RNA transcripts yielded amplified TCR beta CDR3 regions. When the TCR CDR3 underwent first-round RT-PCR, the HTBI primer set was used. MiXCR was run by TCRdb on the multiplex PCR reads, yielding one entry per CDR3 protein. Here the sample spans a few hundred thousand distinct CDR3 sequences, over 12% being singletons. The sequenced sample was blood. The receptors were sampled from a woman aged 45-59 years with Graves' hyperthyroidism that later progressed to Graves' ophthalmopathy.

This clonotype occurred many times. The rearrangement links TRBV20-1 to TRBJ2-3, with 10 positions matching TRBD2. Germline V gives CDR1 DFQATT, CDR2 SNEGSKA (reference sequence). The V segment lost 3 bases and the J segment 1 base; nucleotides outside the gene matches: 7. The CDR3 has 16 amino acids. The CDR3 DNA is TGCAGTGCTAGCGGGTGGGGGACTAGCGGCACAGATACGCAGTATTTT. Translation: CSASGWGTSGTDTQYF.

This clonotype was counted a few times. The V gene is TRBV4-1, the J gene TRBJ2-2; no firm D call. Trimming shortened V by 4 bases and J by 4 bases, and 10 bases separated the two germline ends. The germline V gene encodes CDR1 MGHRA and CDR2 YSYEKL. The CDR3 spans 14 residues. The CDR3 loop is CASSLFPGTGELFF. Here the CDR3 DNA reads TGCGCCAGCAGCCTTTTCCCCGGCACCGGGGAGCTGTTTTTT.

V is TRBV10-3 and J is TRBJ1-4; D may be TRBD1 (5 bases). Trimming stripped 6 bases from V and 6 bases from J, with 23 bases between. Germline assignment: CDR1 ENHRY and CDR2 SYGVKD. The CDR3 totals 17 residues. The CDR3 sequence: CAIRPDVGSGHDEKLFF. CDR3 nucleotides: TGTGCCATCAGGCCGGATGTGGGGTCGGGGCATGATGAAAAACTGTTTTTT.

This chain connects TRBV5-1 to TRBJ2-5; D might be TRBD1 (6 bases). The CDR3 loop spans 13 amino acids. Trimming took 7 bases from V and 3 from J, leaving 13 bases between them. The germline V gene has CDR1 SGHRS and CDR2 YFSETQ. The CDR3, as DNA: TGCGCCAGCGGTTCAGGGGTCGAAGAGACCCAGTACTTC. Its translation is CASGSGVEETQYF.

The chain carries TRBV20-1 and TRBJ1-4, with unresolved D. There are 17 residues in the CDR3. CDR1 and CDR2 (germline): DFQATT, SNEGSKA (reference sequence). V was shortened by 0 bases and J by 7 bases, with 21 bases between the two germline ends. CDR3 sequence (DNA): TGCAGTGCTAGAGATCAAAGTTGGCCCGGTACCGGTGAAAAACTGTTTTTT. It is translated as CSARDQSWPGTGEKLFF.

This clonotype was seen ten or more times. The rearrangement uses TRBV2 and TRBJ2-1; 7 bases fit TRBD1. The germline gives CDR1 SNHLY, CDR2 FYNNEI. Trimming cost V 5 bases and J 4 bases; bases outside gene matches: 5. The CDR3 is 14 residues long. CDR3 sequence: CASSSDRDYNEQFF. The CDR3 nucleotides are TGTGCCAGCAGTTCCGACAGGGATTACAATGAGCAGTTCTTC.

The table lists this clonotype with a few counts. The gene calls are TRBV19 and TRBJ1-1; D is unclear. The ends were cut back, 5 bases at V and 0 bases at J, with 16 bases in the middle. The CDR3 consists of 16 residues. Germline-derived CDR1 and CDR2 are LNHDA and SQIVND (reference sequence). The CDR3 here is CASSSKGGRMNTEAFF. In nucleotides, the CDR3 is TGTGCCAGTAGTTCTAAGGGCGGTCGGATGAACACTGAAGCTTTCTTT.

At least ten counts were recorded for this clonotype. The chain links TRBV2 to TRBJ2-2; 11 nucleotides line up with TRBD1. The J segment lost 5 bases and the V segment lost 5 bases, leaving 7 bases of the junction unmatched. The CDR3 has 16 residues. Per germline, CDR1 SNHLY and CDR2 FYNNEI. CDR3 protein: CASSLRTGGATGELFF. Written as DNA, the CDR3 is TGTGCCAGCAGTCTAAGGACAGGGGGCGCGACCGGGGAGCTGTTTTTT.

This chain joins TRBV7-6 and TRBJ2-7; perhaps D is TRBD1 or TRBD2 (5 bases each). The CDR3 is made up of 12 amino acids. V shed 8 bases and J shed 2 bases, with 10 bases lying between them. The germline V gene encodes CDR1 SGHVS and CDR2 FNYEAQ. In nucleotides, the CDR3 is TGTGCCAGCGGGGACCGGCCCTACGAGCAGTACTTC. As protein: CASGDRPYEQYF.

This clonotype was observed many times. V usage is TRBV5-1 and J usage is TRBJ2-5, with 7 nucleotides matching TRBD1. The CDR3 runs 14 residues. V trimming: 4 bases; J trimming: 3 bases; junction bases outside the gene matches: 6. The germline V gene has CDR1 SGHRS and CDR2 YFSETQ. The CDR3 region has the DNA TGCGCCAGCAGCAGGTTCACAGGGGAAGAGACCCAGTACTTC. Translation gives CASSRFTGEETQYF.

This clonotype showed up many times. This may be a read error: a much more frequent sequence differs by one nucleotide. The chain joins TRBV5-5 to TRBJ1-1, with 9 bases fitting TRBD1. The CDR3 is 11 residues long. CDR1 is SGHKS, CDR2 YYEKEE, per germline (reference sequence). V trimming: 4 bases; J trimming: 10 bases; junction bases outside the gene matches: 2. CDR3 sequence (DNA): TGTGCCAGCAGCCAGACAGGGGGAGCTTTCTTT. Its protein is CASSQTGGAFF.

The sample holds a few counts of this clonotype. V and J are TRBV5-4 and TRBJ1-1, with D unclear. Germline V gene sequence: CDR1 SGHNT, CDR2 YYREEE (reference sequence). The CDR3 runs 12 residues. Between the trimmed V and J ends, which lost 0 bases and 7 bases, there was a span of 7 bases. The CDR3 nucleotides read TGTGCCAGCAGCTTGGTCGCAGTTGAAGCTTTCTTT. Translated: CASSLVAVEAFF.

The chain couples TRBV7-9 to TRBJ2-1; 8 bases line up with TRBD2. The CDR3 is 16 residues long. The V gene's germline CDR1 is SEHNR and CDR2 FQNEAQ (reference sequence). Trimming took 5 bases from V and 3 from J; bases not matched to a gene: 9. The CDR3 sequence: CASSSRGLASYNEQFF. The CDR3 region has the DNA TGTGCCAGCAGCAGCCGAGGACTAGCAAGCTACAATGAGCAGTTCTTC.

This chain uses TRBV15 with TRBJ1-2; possible D gene TRBD1, 5 bases. Per germline, CDR1 LNHNV and CDR2 YYDKDF (reference sequence). This CDR3 has 16 amino acids. V was shortened by 0 bases and J by 2 bases, with 13 bases between the two germline ends. CDR3 DNA: TGTGCCACCAGCAGAGATCTTACCGGGGACAACTATGGCTACACCTTC. Translation: CATSRDLTGDNYGYTF.

V is TRBV20-1 and J is TRBJ1-1; the D gene is possibly TRBD1 (6 bases). Trimming took off 4 bases at V and 3 bases at J, with 27 bases between the two ends. Per the germline V gene, CDR1 is DFQATT and CDR2 is SNEGSKA (reference sequence). The CDR3 extends over 18 amino acids. CDR3 bases: TGCAGTGCTAAACAACTAGGGTACTGGGGGGGCCAGGACACTGAAGCTTTCTTT. This codes for CSAKQLGYWGGQDTEAFF.

This clonotype came up many times. This sequence joins TRBV28 and TRBJ1-5; the D is unclear. Per the germline V gene, CDR1 is MDHEN and CDR2 is SYDVKM. V lost 8 bases, J lost 6 bases, and 11 bases lay in between. This CDR3 spans 12 amino acids. CDR3 protein: CASPDAGQPQHF. For the CDR3, the DNA is TGTGCCAGCCCGGACGCGGGTCAGCCCCAGCATTTT.

This clonotype was seen ten or more times. The chain couples TRBV24-1 to TRBJ2-1; D uncertain. The CDR3 spans 14 residues. V was trimmed by 1 base and J by 2 bases, leaving 5 bases between them. Per germline, CDR1 KGHDR and CDR2 SFDVKD. The CDR3 region is CATSDLPPYNEQFF. The CDR3 nucleotides are TGTGCCACCAGTGATTTACCCCCCTACAATGAGCAGTTCTTC.

The rearrangement uses TRBV15 and TRBJ2-7; no clear D. The CDR3 runs to 19 residues. CDR1 is LNHNV and CDR2 is YYDKDF in the germline V gene (reference sequence). V lost 3 bases and J 0 bases, leaving 24 bases between the germline ends. The CDR3 loop is CATSSSEVGSGLSSYEQYF. CDR3 bases: TGTGCCACCAGCAGTTCCGAAGTCGGTTCGGGCCTGAGCTCCTACGAGCAGTACTTC.

This clonotype was seen at least ten times. The chain carries TRBV7-9 and TRBJ2-7; D not certain. Germline loops: CDR1 SEHNR, CDR2 FQNEAQ (reference sequence). The CDR3 loop spans 15 amino acids. Trimming removed 4 bases at V and 3 bases at J, with 16 bases between. CDR3 sequence (DNA): TGTGCCAGCAGCTCGGCGGTAGCCAAGAGCTACGAGCAGTACTTC. Translating it yields CASSSAVAKSYEQYF. Based on the CDR3 plus reference TRBV7-9 and TRBJ2-7, the full variable domain is DTGVSQNPRHKITKRGQNVTFRCDPISEHNRLYWYRQTLGQGPEFLTYFQNEAQLEKSRLLSDRFSAERPKGSFSTLEIQRTEQGDSAMYLCASSSAVAKSYEQYFGPGTRLTVT.

This clonotype was counted at least ten times. This rearrangement joins TRBV18 to TRBJ2-5, with D possibly matching TRBD2 (5 bases). Germline V gives CDR1 KGHSH, CDR2 LQKENI. The V and J ends lost 0 bases and 3 bases respectively, with 14 bases between them. The CDR3 spans 16 residues. The CDR3 region has the DNA TGTGCCAGCTCACCACCGAACGGGATCGGGGAAGAGACCCAGTACTTC. As protein: CASSPPNGIGEETQYF. The whole variable domain, remainder taken from reference TRBV18 and TRBJ2-5, is NAGVMQNPRHLVRRRGQEARLRCSPMKGHSHVYWYRQLPEEGLKFMVYLQKENIIDESGMPKERFSAEFPKEGPSILRIQQVVRGDSAAYFCASSPPNGIGEETQYFGPGTRLLVL.

V usage is TRBV4-1 and J usage is TRBJ2-7, with 7 bases fitting TRBD1. The CDR3 covers 16 residues. The V gene end was trimmed by 1 base and the J gene end by 0 bases; junction bases not matched to a gene: 6. Germline values: CDR1 MGHRA, CDR2 YSYEKL. CDR3: CASSQAPNRGSYEQYF. CDR3 in DNA: TGCGCCAGCAGCCAAGCTCCGAACAGGGGCTCCTACGAGCAGTACTTC.

The V call is TRBV10-3, the J call TRBJ1-1; D is perhaps TRBD1 (6 bases). The CDR3 totals 18 residues. Germline assignment: CDR1 ENHRY and CDR2 SYGVKD. Trimming cost V 1 base and J 6 bases, with 24 bases left between them. The CDR3 is CAISEFLLGGQDLPEAFF. In DNA, the CDR3 is TGTGCCATCAGTGAGTTCTTACTGGGGGGCCAGGATCTCCCTGAAGCTTTCTTT.

This clonotype was observed many times. The chain combines TRBV5-1 with TRBJ1-1; tentatively, D is TRBD1 (6 bases). The CDR3 is 13 amino acids. The V gene lost 2 bases and the J gene lost 7 bases, with 12 bases spanning the gap. CDR1 is SGHRS and CDR2 is YFSETQ in the germline V gene. The CDR3 loop reads CASSFGGADEAFF. DNA for the CDR3: TGCGCCAGCAGCTTCGGGGGCGCTGATGAAGCTTTCTTT.

There are many counts of this clonotype. This chain connects TRBV7-3 to TRBJ2-2; 7 positions agree with TRBD2. Trimming at V came to 1 base and at J to 7 bases, leaving 6 bases not matched to a gene. Germline V CDR1 and CDR2: SGHTA, FQGTGA. CDR3 length: 15 amino acids. The CDR3 DNA follows: TGTGCCAGCAGCTTAATGGGAGGGAGCGTCGGGGAGCTGTTTTTT. Amino acid sequence: CASSLMGGSVGELFF.

This clonotype was counted many times. The V call is TRBV28, the J call TRBJ2-5, with D perhaps assigned TRBD1 or TRBD2 (5 bases each). Between the trimmed V and J ends, which lost 4 bases and 0 bases, there was a span of 12 bases. The CDR3 extends over 15 amino acids. Germline V CDR1 and CDR2: MDHEN, SYDVKM. CDR3: CASSYRDGHQETQYF. For the CDR3, the DNA is TGTGCCAGCAGTTACCGGGACGGACACCAAGAGACCCAGTACTTC.

This clonotype was observed many times. The J gene is TRBJ2-1, the V gene TRBV28; 9 nucleotides line up with TRBD2. The CDR3 totals 16 residues. Germline loops: CDR1 MDHEN, CDR2 SYDVKM. J was trimmed by 6 bases and V by 7 bases; bases with no gene match: 13. This chain's CDR3 is CASKSVTGLAFNEQFF. CDR3 coding DNA: TGTGCCAGCAAATCGGTCACGGGACTAGCCTTCAATGAGCAGTTCTTC. Looking up the rest from reference TRBV28 and TRBJ2-1 gives the full variable domain: DVKVTQSSRYLVKRTGEKVFLECVQDMDHENMFWYRQDPGLGLRLIYFSYDVKMKEKGDIPEGYSVSREKKERFSLILESASTNQTSMYLCASKSVTGLAFNEQFFGPGTRLTVL.

This clonotype was seen many times. This chain uses TRBV6-1 with TRBJ2-7, with a possible D match to TRBD2 (5 bases). The germline V gene has CDR1 MNHNS and CDR2 SASEGT. The CDR3 extends over 12 amino acids. V gave up 5 bases and J gave up 7 bases, with 12 bases separating them. The CDR3 DNA reads as TGTGCCAGCAGTTCCGTGGACTGGGAGCAGTACTTC. Amino acids: CASSSVDWEQYF.

This clonotype showed up many times. The genes are TRBV28 and TRBJ1-5, with a tentative D call TRBD1 (5 bases). The CDR3 runs 17 residues. Trimming removed 5 bases at V and 5 bases at J, with 22 bases between. Germline CDR1 is MDHEN and CDR2 is SYDVKM. The CDR3 DNA reads as TGTGCCAGCAGTCCCGCCGGTGCAATGACAGAATATCAGCCCCAGCATTTT. Protein sequence: CASSPAGAMTEYQPQHF. Using reference TRBV28 and TRBJ1-5 for the parts outside the CDR3, the full variable domain is DVKVTQSSRYLVKRTGEKVFLECVQDMDHENMFWYRQDPGLGLRLIYFSYDVKMKEKGDIPEGYSVSREKKERFSLILESASTNQTSMYLCASSPAGAMTEYQPQHFGDGTRLSIL.

This clonotype was seen repeatedly, ten times or more. This chain joins TRBV5-1 and TRBJ1-4; D gene uncertain. Deletions cut 0 bases from V and 3 bases from J, with 6 bases between. CDR1 and CDR2 from the germline V gene are SGHRS and YFSETQ. This CDR3 is built from 14 residues. The CDR3: CASSLGRANEKLFF. The CDR3 DNA follows: TGCGCCAGCAGCTTGGGGAGGGCTAATGAAAAACTGTTTTTT. Together with reference TRBV5-1 and TRBJ1-4, the CDR3 gives the full variable domain: KAGVTQTPRYLIKTRGQQVTLSCSPISGHRSVSWYQQTPGQGLQFLFEYFSETQRNKGNFPGRFSGRQFSNSRSEMNVSTLELGDSALYLCASSLGRANEKLFFGSGTQLSVL.